What follows are 15 T cell receptor beta chains derived from one specimen sequenced in a study of human T cells and chemical hapten exposure. Each CDR3 protein is one row after TCRdb ran MiXCR on the 5' RACE reads. The sample yields some 150,000 distinct CDR3 sequences, around 4.1% seen once. Total RNA was isolated from whole blood that had not been fractionated. The receptors were sampled from a female donor in good health.

This clonotype was picked up a small number of times. The chain combines TRBV6-6 with TRBJ2-7; D might be TRBD1 (6 bases). The V and J ends lost 2 bases and 1 base respectively, with 6 bases between them. Germline lookup yields CDR1 MNHNY and CDR2 SVGAGI (reference sequence). The CDR3 contains 13 residues. Here the CDR3 reads CASSYGQSYEQYF. The CDR3 DNA is TGTGCCAGCAGTTACGGACAGTCCTACGAGCAGTACTTC.

J is TRBJ1-1 and V is TRBV10-3, with D hard to call. The germline V gene encodes CDR1 ENHRY and CDR2 SYGVKD. This CDR3 is built from 12 residues. The V gene lost 8 bases and the J gene lost 1 base, with 8 bases spanning the gap. The CDR3 region is CAIGASNTEAFF. The CDR3 DNA is TGTGCCATCGGCGCTTCGAACACTGAAGCTTTCTTT.

This clonotype was recorded at least ten times. This sequence joins TRBV7-8 and TRBJ2-1, with D uncertain. V was clipped by 1 base and J by 7 bases, with 5 bases between them. This CDR3 contains 12 residues. Germline CDR1 reads SGHVS; CDR2 reads FQNEAQ. The CDR3 spells CASSLVGNEQFF. The CDR3 DNA follows: TGTGCCAGCAGCTTAGTTGGTAATGAGCAGTTCTTC.

With respect to this clonotype: A much larger clone is a single base away; this may be a read error. The J gene is TRBJ1-2, the V gene TRBV6-6; 7 nucleotides match TRBD1. CDR1 is MNHNY and CDR2 is SVGAGI in the germline V gene (reference sequence). V was pared by 2 bases and J by 6 bases, with 15 bases of the junction left unmatched. This CDR3 is 17 amino acids long. The CDR3 here is CASSYVWDSRLNDGYTF. DNA for the CDR3: TGTGCCAGCAGTTACGTTTGGGACAGCCGCTTAAACGATGGCTACACCTTC.

The chain has TRBV5-1 and TRBJ1-1; D is possibly TRBD1 (5 bases). Germline V gene sequence: CDR1 SGHRS, CDR2 YFSETQ. The CDR3 spans 14 residues. V shed 0 bases and J shed 1 base, with 7 bases lying between them. Here the CDR3 DNA reads TGCGCCAGCAGCTTGGGGGGCTCGAACACTGAAGCTTTCTTT. Amino acid sequence: CASSLGGSNTEAFF.

This clonotype was picked up many times. This chain links TRBV6-2 or TRBV6-3 with TRBJ2-1; D is unresolved. Per the germline V gene, CDR1 is MNHEY and CDR2 is SVGEGT. V lost 2 bases, J lost 12 bases, and 11 bases lay in between. The CDR3 has 12 amino acids. The CDR3 nucleotides read TGTGCCAGCAGTTACGTGGGCACTCGGCAGTTCTTC. Its translation is CASSYVGTRQFF.

This clonotype was observed a handful of times. The rearrangement joins TRBV7-8 to TRBJ2-7; the match to TRBD2 covers 9 bases. Germline loops: CDR1 SGHVS, CDR2 FQNEAQ. V lost 7 bases to trimming and J lost 6 bases; unmatched junction nucleotides: 22. The CDR3 has 18 amino acids. CDR3 region: CASTILGARGGAISEQYF. CDR3 in DNA: TGTGCCAGCACCATTTTGGGGGCTCGCGGGGGGGCGATAAGCGAGCAGTACTTC.

This clonotype was detected many times. The chain couples TRBV30 to TRBJ1-2; D is uncertain. Germline assignment: CDR1 GTSNPN and CDR2 SVGIG (reference sequence). The CDR3 runs 13 residues. Trimming shortened V by 3 bases and J by 7 bases, and 15 bases separated the two germline ends. The CDR3 sequence is CAWRLIVGLGYTF. As DNA, the CDR3 is TGTGCCTGGAGATTAATCGTCGGCCTTGGCTACACCTTC. The full variable domain, with the rest looked up from reference TRBV30 and TRBJ1-2, is SQTIHQWPATLVQPVGSPLSLECTVEGTSNPNLYWYRQAAGRGLQLLFYSVGIGQISSEVPQNLSASRPQDRQFILSSKKLLLSDSGFYLCAWRLIVGLGYTFGSGTRLTVV.

This rearrangement joins TRBV20-1 to TRBJ2-5; D unresolved. The V end was cut by 5 bases, the J end by 0 bases, with 1 base between. The CDR3 contains 10 residues. The germline CDR1 and CDR2 sequences are DFQATT and SNEGSKA (reference sequence). The chain's CDR3 is CSAYQETQYF. The DNA of the CDR3 is TGCAGTGCTTACCAAGAGACCCAGTACTTC.

This clonotype was counted between two and nine times. The V call is TRBV5-1, the J call TRBJ2-3; 7 bases map to TRBD2. The V and J ends lost 7 bases and 1 base, in that order; junction bases with no gene match: 6. Germline assignment: CDR1 SGHRS and CDR2 YFSETQ. The CDR3 consists of 14 residues. CDR3 protein: CASATSSGTDTQYF. The DNA of the CDR3 is TGCGCCAGCGCGACTAGCTCCGGCACAGATACGCAGTATTTT.

This clonotype was detected a few times. The chain couples TRBV6-1 to TRBJ2-3, with 9 positions matching TRBD1. Germline V gives CDR1 MNHNS, CDR2 SASEGT. The CDR3 totals 14 residues. Trimming cost V 1 base and J 4 bases; bases outside gene matches: 0. The CDR3 coding sequence is TGTGCCAGCAGTGAAGGGACAGGGGCAGATACGCAGTATTTT. Translating it yields CASSEGTGADTQYF.

This clonotype was recorded at least ten times. The chain carries TRBV7-9 and TRBJ1-6; D call uncertain. The CDR3 covers 15 residues. V lost 7 bases to trimming and J lost 3 bases, with 13 bases between them. Germline-derived CDR1 and CDR2 are SEHNR and FQNEAQ (reference sequence). The CDR3 DNA reads as TGTGCCAGCACCGACCGGAGGCTCTATAATTCACCCCTCCACTTT. This encodes CASTDRRLYNSPLHF.

Turning to this clonotype: A much larger clone sits a single nucleotide away, making a read error possible. This chain uses TRBV10-3 with TRBJ1-2; D is undetermined. The CDR3 has 13 residues. From germline, CDR1 is ENHRY and CDR2 SYGVKD. CDR3 sequence (DNA): TGTGCCATCAGTGATCGAGAGAATTATGGCGACACCTTC. This translates into CAISDRENYGDTF.

Regarding this clonotype: Compared with germline, one end of the junction differs, possibly owing to a read error. The rearrangement joins TRBV6-5 to TRBJ2-3; TRBD2 is a possible D gene (5 bases). The CDR3 runs to 18 residues. Germline lookup yields CDR1 MNHEY and CDR2 SVGAGI. As DNA, the CDR3 is TGTGCCAGCAGTTACTCGATAAATCGCGGGCGAAGCACAGATAGGCAGTATTTT. This codes for CASSYSINRGRSTDRQYF.

The sample holds many counts of this clonotype. The V call is TRBV20-1, the J call TRBJ2-3; TRBD1 aligns across 9 bases. The CDR3 is 14 residues long. Trimming took 3 bases from V and 2 from J; bases not matched to a gene: 3. The germline V gene has CDR1 DFQATT and CDR2 SNEGSKA (reference sequence). Written as DNA, the CDR3 is TGCAGTGCTAGCAGGACAGGGGTCACAGATACGCAGTATTTT. It translates to CSASRTGVTDTQYF.